Shown below are 15 T cell receptor beta chains from a single sample sequenced in a study of identical twins. TCRdb fed the 5' RACE reads into MiXCR, producing one record per CDR3 protein. Among some 1,600,000 distinct CDR3 sequences listed, about 30% were seen once. The sequencing input was cord blood. The receptors were gathered from a newborn girl in good health.

This clonotype came up a few times. The V call is TRBV11-2, the J call TRBJ2-1, with D possibly matching TRBD1 (5 bases). Germline V gene sequence: CDR1 SGHAT, CDR2 FQNNGV. The length of the CDR3 is 15 residues. Between the trimmed V and J ends, which lost 1 base and 6 bases, there was a span of 13 bases. The CDR3 sequence: CASSLGGAQRNEQFF. As DNA, the CDR3 is TGTGCCAGCAGCTTAGGTGGGGCCCAGCGCAATGAGCAGTTCTTC.

The V and J genes are TRBV7-2 and TRBJ1-4, with D perhaps TRBD1 (5 bases). Trimming left V 1 base short and J 0 bases short, with 12 bases between. The CDR3 has 17 amino acids. The germline gives CDR1 SGHTA, CDR2 FQGNSA. This chain's CDR3 is CASSLVGTTATNEKLFF. In DNA form, the CDR3 reads TGTGCCAGCAGCTTAGTTGGGACCACGGCAACTAATGAAAAACTGTTTTTT. Full variable domain (missing parts from reference TRBV7-2 and TRBJ1-4): GAGVSQSPSNKVTEKGKDVELRCDPISGHTALYWYRQSLGQGLEFLIYFQGNSAPDKSGLPSDRFSAERTGGSVSTLTIQRTQQEDSAVYLCASSLVGTTATNEKLFFGSGTQLSVL.

This clonotype showed up just a few times. The chain employs TRBV7-8 and TRBJ2-5, with D hard to call. The germline gives CDR1 SGHVS, CDR2 FQNEAQ. This CDR3 region has 15 residues. V gave up 11 bases and J gave up 5 bases, with 24 bases separating them. CDR3: CAGQEWGDWRETQYF. CDR3 DNA: TGTGCCGGCCAAGAATGGGGTGATTGGCGTGAGACCCAGTACTTC. The whole variable domain, filled in from reference TRBV7-8 and TRBJ2-5, reads GAGVSQSPRYKVAKRGQDVALRCDPISGHVSLFWYQQALGQGPEFLTYFQNEAQLDKSGLPSDRFFAERPEGSVSTLKIQRTQQEDSAVYLCAGQEWGDWRETQYFGPGTRLLVL.

The genes are TRBV7-8 and TRBJ1-5; no clear D. Germline V gene lookup returns CDR1 SGHVS and CDR2 FQNEAQ. The CDR3 consists of 16 residues. Trimming cost V 2 bases and J 4 bases, with 15 bases left between them. The CDR3 loop reads CASSLSVTVLNQPQHF. CDR3 sequence (DNA): TGTGCCAGCAGCTTATCAGTGACCGTCCTTAATCAGCCCCAGCATTTT.

V gene TRBV28 combines with J gene TRBJ2-3; TRBD2 agrees at 8 bases. The CDR3 has 15 residues. V lost 7 bases and J lost 4; bases outside the gene matches: 10. The V gene's germline CDR1 is MDHEN and CDR2 SYDVKM. CDR3 DNA sequence: TGTGCCAGCATTCCGACACTAGCGGAGGCAGATACGCAGTATTTT. Translated: CASIPTLAEADTQYF.

The chain combines TRBV24-1 with TRBJ1-5; D call uncertain. The CDR3 extends over 14 amino acids. Germline V lookup: CDR1 KGHDR, CDR2 SFDVKD. V dropped 3 bases and J dropped 7 bases, with 12 bases sitting between them. CDR3 sequence reads: CATSDRQFTQPQHF. The CDR3 DNA is TGTGCCACCAGTGATAGGCAGTTCACCCAGCCCCAGCATTTT.

The chain combines TRBV5-6 with TRBJ2-4; a possible D gene is TRBD2 (6 bases). There are 14 residues in the CDR3. Germline CDR1 is SGHDT and CDR2 is YYEEEE. The V and J ends lost 5 bases and 2 bases respectively, with 11 bases between them. The CDR3 region is CASSAGLSKNIQYF. The CDR3 DNA is TGTGCCAGCAGTGCGGGACTTTCCAAAAACATTCAGTACTTC.

The chain combines TRBV20-1 with TRBJ2-7, with D hard to call. This CDR3 comprises 13 residues. Germline lookup yields CDR1 DFQATT and CDR2 SNEGSKA (reference sequence). V lost 4 bases and J lost 3, with 13 bases in between. The CDR3 DNA reads TGCAGTGCTAAGAAACACCGGTTCTACGAGCAGTACTTC. Protein: CSAKKHRFYEQYF.

This clonotype has only a few counts. The chain joins TRBV10-1 to TRBJ1-1; D remains unclear. Germline assignment: CDR1 WNHNN and CDR2 SYGVQD (reference sequence). The CDR3 extends over 14 amino acids. The V gene lost 6 bases and the J gene lost 0 bases, with 11 bases spanning the gap. DNA for the CDR3: TGCGCCAGCAGCCCCCGGGCCGTGAACACTGAAGCTTTCTTT. Protein sequence: CASSPRAVNTEAFF.

The J gene is TRBJ2-1, the V gene TRBV3-1; D unclear. The CDR3 totals 17 residues. The germline V gene encodes CDR1 LGHDT and CDR2 YNNKEL (reference sequence). The ends were cut back, 2 bases at V and 0 bases at J, with 14 bases in the middle. In DNA form, the CDR3 reads TGTGCCAGCAGCCAATCCAATCTCGTAACCTCCTACAATGAGCAGTTCTTC. Residues: CASSQSNLVTSYNEQFF.

The chain joins TRBV6-1 to TRBJ1-4; D is uncertain. The CDR3 has 17 residues. V shed 9 bases and J shed 4 bases, with 24 bases lying between them. Looked up from germline, CDR1 is MNHNS and CDR2 is SASEGT. The CDR3 spells CASSPVLGLNLNEKLFF. The CDR3 DNA follows: TGTGCCAGTAGTCCGGTTCTCGGGCTTAACCTTAATGAAAAACTGTTTTTT.

This clonotype came up a few times. The chain carries TRBV20-1 and TRBJ1-6; D may be TRBD1 (5 bases). V lost 1 base and J lost 2, with 9 bases in between. The CDR3 sequence is 15 residues long. Germline CDR1 DFQATT, CDR2 SNEGSKA (reference sequence). The CDR3 reads CSARGGGAYNSPLHF. CDR3 nucleotides: TGCAGTGCTAGAGGGGGGGGGGCCTATAATTCACCCCTCCACTTT.

Note on this clonotype: At one of its ends the junction is not consistent with the germline gene, which may arise from a read error. The rearrangement joins TRBV2 to TRBJ2-4, with unresolved D. CDR3 length: 13 amino acids. Germline values: CDR1 SNHLY, CDR2 FYNNEI. The CDR3 loop is CAISEEAKNIQYF. The CDR3 region has the DNA TGTGCCATCAGTGAAGAGGCCAAAAACATTCAGTACTTC.

This clonotype has more than one count but fewer than ten. The gene calls are TRBV3-1 and TRBJ2-4; 14 nucleotides line up with TRBD2. The CDR3 contains 21 residues. V shed 0 bases and J 3 bases; nucleotides not matched to a gene: 13. Germline assignment: CDR1 LGHDT and CDR2 YNNKEL (reference sequence). The CDR3 here is CASSQEGTSGGPLAFKNIQYF. CDR3 sequence (DNA): TGTGCCAGCAGCCAAGAGGGGACTAGCGGGGGACCTCTAGCCTTCAAAAACATTCAGTACTTC.

This clonotype turned up a few times. The chain uses TRBV7-9 and TRBJ1-2; TRBD1 matches at 9 bases. Unmatched junction bases numbered 12, after V lost 5 bases and J lost 5 bases. This CDR3 contains 16 residues. Looked up from germline, CDR1 is SEHNR and CDR2 is FQNEAQ (reference sequence). Here the CDR3 DNA reads TGTGCCAGCAGCCGATCCCCAGACAGGGGGTGGTATGGCTACACCTTC. Protein: CASSRSPDRGWYGYTF.